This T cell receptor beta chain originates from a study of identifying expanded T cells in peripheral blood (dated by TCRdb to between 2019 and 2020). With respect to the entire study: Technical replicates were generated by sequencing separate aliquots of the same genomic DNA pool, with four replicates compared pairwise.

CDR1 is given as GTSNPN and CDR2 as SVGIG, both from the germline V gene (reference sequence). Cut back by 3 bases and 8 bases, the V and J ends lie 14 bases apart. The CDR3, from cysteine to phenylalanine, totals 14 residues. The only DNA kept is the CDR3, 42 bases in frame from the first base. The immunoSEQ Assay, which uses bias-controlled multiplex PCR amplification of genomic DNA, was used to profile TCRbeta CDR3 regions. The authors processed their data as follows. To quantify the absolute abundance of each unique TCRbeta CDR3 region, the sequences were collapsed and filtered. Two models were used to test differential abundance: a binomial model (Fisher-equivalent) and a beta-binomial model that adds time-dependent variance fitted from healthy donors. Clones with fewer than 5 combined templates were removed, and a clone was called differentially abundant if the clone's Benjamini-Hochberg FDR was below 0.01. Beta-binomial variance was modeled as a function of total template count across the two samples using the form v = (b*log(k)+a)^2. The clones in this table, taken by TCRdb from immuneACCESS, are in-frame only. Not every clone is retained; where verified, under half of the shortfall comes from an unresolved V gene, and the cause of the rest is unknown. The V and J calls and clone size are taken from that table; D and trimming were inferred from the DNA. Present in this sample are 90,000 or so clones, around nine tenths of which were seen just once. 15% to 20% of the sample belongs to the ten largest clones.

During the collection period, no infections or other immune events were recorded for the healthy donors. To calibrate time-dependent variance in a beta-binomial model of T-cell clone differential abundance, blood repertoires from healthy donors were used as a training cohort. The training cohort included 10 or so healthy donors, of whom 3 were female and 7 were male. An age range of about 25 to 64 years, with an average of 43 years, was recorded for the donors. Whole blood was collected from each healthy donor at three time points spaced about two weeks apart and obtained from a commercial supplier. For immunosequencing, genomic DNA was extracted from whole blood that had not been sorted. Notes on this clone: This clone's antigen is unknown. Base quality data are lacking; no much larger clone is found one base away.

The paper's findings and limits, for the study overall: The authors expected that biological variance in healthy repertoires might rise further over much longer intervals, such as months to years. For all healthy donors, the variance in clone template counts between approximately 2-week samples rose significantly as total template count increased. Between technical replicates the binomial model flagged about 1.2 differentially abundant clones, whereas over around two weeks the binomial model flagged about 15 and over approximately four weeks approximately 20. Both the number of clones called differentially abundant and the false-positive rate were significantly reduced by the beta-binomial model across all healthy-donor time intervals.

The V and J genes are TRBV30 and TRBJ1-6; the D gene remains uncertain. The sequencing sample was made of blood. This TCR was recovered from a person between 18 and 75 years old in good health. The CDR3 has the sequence CAWSVPTTYSPLHF. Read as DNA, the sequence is TGTGCCTGGAGCGTACCGACGACGTATTCACCCCTCCACTTT.